This entry features one T cell receptor (beta chain) sequence. These data originate in a study of blood T cell repertoires in COVID-19. The overall study: There were acute and convalescent COVID-19 samples, and they came from the United States, Italy and Spain. Sample material is recorded as cDNA or gDNA derived from T cells, B-cell-depleted T cells, or PBMCs.

Assay: immunoSEQ multiplex PCR; the TCRdb copy retains only in-frame clones and omits some. The table has 400,000 to 450,000 clones, approximately 89% seen once; the top ten hold roughly an eighth. CDR1 MNHEY and CDR2 SMNVEV come from the germline V gene (reference sequence). V shed 5 bases and J 4 bases; nucleotides not matched to a gene: 10. This CDR3 has 15 residues. The sample consisted of peripheral blood. The source of this sequence is a woman aged 45-59 years with COVID-19, enrolled during active disease. The V call is TRBV27, the J call TRBJ1-2; 7 bases fit TRBD1. CDR3 sequence reads: CASSLSDRVGYGYTF. CDR3 DNA sequence: TGTGCCAGCAGTCTAAGTGACAGGGTAGGCTATGGCTACACCTTC.